A single sample gave rise to the 25 T cell receptor beta chains below, sequenced in a study of T-cell memory formation after mild COVID-19. TCRdb ran MiXCR on the 5' RACE reads and lists one entry per CDR3 protein. The sample has around 180,000 distinct CDR3 sequences; roughly 20% are singletons. The sequencing input was PBMCs or a T cell subset sorted from them (not recorded which). The receptors were sampled from a man in his late teens or twenties who had mild COVID-19 (a few samples of this study predate the infection). Cell type and time point are not known.

The chain employs TRBV7-2 and TRBJ1-1, with a possible D match to TRBD1 (6 bases). With 1 base removed from V and 6 bases from J, the gap between germline ends came to 18 bases. This CDR3 region has 16 residues. The germline gives CDR1 SGHTA, CDR2 FQGNSA. In DNA form, the CDR3 reads TGTGCCAGCAGCTTAGGGGGGCGGGGAACCTTTTCTGAAGCTTTCTTT. Amino acids: CASSLGGRGTFSEAFF.

The CDR3 is CASSAPSGGGGQPQHF. DNA for the CDR3: TGTGCCAGCAGCGCGCCGAGCGGAGGGGGAGGTCAGCCCCAGCATTTT. The genes are TRBV7-3 and TRBJ1-5; D perhaps matches TRBD1 (6 bases). The CDR3 spans 16 residues. The germline V and J ends were trimmed by 5 bases and 6 bases, with 20 bases remaining between them. Germline CDR1 SGHTA, CDR2 FQGTGA.

This clonotype was picked up a small number of times. For the CDR3, the DNA is TGCGCCAGCAGCAGGTGGGGGTCAAAAGCTTTCTTT. Translating gives CASSRWGSKAFF. The V gene is TRBV5-1, the J gene TRBJ1-1, with D maybe TRBD1 (5 bases). Germline loops: CDR1 SGHRS, CDR2 YFSETQ. The ends were cut back, 4 bases at V and 9 bases at J, with 13 bases in the middle. The CDR3 spans 12 residues.

The table lists this clonotype with a few counts. The V gene is TRBV7-2, the J gene TRBJ1-1; possibly TRBD1 for D (5 bases). The V and J ends lost 7 bases and 2 bases respectively, with 14 bases between them. CDR3 length equals 14 residues. Germline V lookup: CDR1 SGHTA, CDR2 FQGNSA. CDR3 in DNA: TGTGCCAGCACTGCAGCAGGGATTAACACTGAAGCTTTCTTT. As protein: CASTAAGINTEAFF.

The sample holds many counts of this clonotype. CDR3 sequence (DNA): TGTGCCAGCAGCCCATCAGGGATTGGGACGCAGTATTTT. Translation gives CASSPSGIGTQYF. This rearrangement joins TRBV14 to TRBJ2-3; TRBD1 is a possible D gene (5 bases). Between the trimmed V and J ends, which lost 4 bases and 9 bases, there was a span of 14 bases. Germline CDR1 SGHDN, CDR2 FVKESK. The CDR3 covers 13 residues.

A few counts support this clonotype. This chain connects TRBV6-2 or TRBV6-3 to TRBJ2-3; TRBD2 agrees at 9 bases. The CDR3 consists of 18 residues. After removal of 4 bases from V and 0 bases from J, the junction contained 11 bases not matched to a gene. Germline V gene sequence: CDR1 MNHEY, CDR2 SVGEGT. Here the CDR3 reads CASSFLAGPLRSTDTQYF. The CDR3 region has the DNA TGTGCCAGCAGTTTCCTAGCGGGGCCCTTACGAAGCACAGATACGCAGTATTTT.

This clonotype was counted only a few times. The chain uses TRBV4-1 and TRBJ2-5; D is tentatively TRBD1 or TRBD2 (6 bases each). V dropped 1 base and J dropped 3 bases, with 12 bases sitting between them. This CDR3 contains 15 residues. From germline, CDR1 is MGHRA and CDR2 YSYEKL. CDR3 bases: TGCGCCAGCAGCCAAGGGGGGGCGGGGAAAGAGACCCAGTACTTC. Encoded protein: CASSQGGAGKETQYF.

The gene calls are TRBV29-1 and TRBJ2-3; maybe TRBD2 (7 bases). Germline-derived CDR1 and CDR2 are SQVTM and ANQGSEA. This CDR3 contains 14 residues. The V gene lost 7 bases and the J gene lost 5 bases, with 19 bases spanning the gap. The CDR3 DNA sequence: TGCAGCGGGGACGGCGGGGGCGCAGGAGATACGCAGTATTTT. Residues: CSGDGGGAGDTQYF.

This clonotype was seen more than once but under ten times. This rearrangement joins TRBV7-9 to TRBJ1-1; 8 bases are a match to TRBD1. J lost 3 bases, V lost 4 bases, and 13 bases had no gene match. The CDR3 covers 17 residues. From germline, CDR1 is SEHNR and CDR2 FQNEAQ (reference sequence). DNA of the CDR3: TGTGCCAGCAGCTCGGATCGGACAGGGAGGGGTGACACTGAAGCTTTCTTT. As protein: CASSSDRTGRGDTEAFF.

J is TRBJ2-2 and V is TRBV12-3 or TRBV12-4; 12 nucleotides match TRBD2. Trimming at V came to 2 bases and at J to 7 bases, leaving 2 bases not matched to a gene. The CDR3 runs to 15 residues. The CDR3 region is CASSLRLAGVGELFF. The CDR3 DNA reads as TGTGCCAGCAGTTTACGACTAGCGGGGGTCGGGGAGCTGTTTTTT.

This chain uses TRBV11-2 with TRBJ1-1, with D possibly being TRBD1 (5 bases). V was pared by 0 bases and J by 11 bases, with 10 bases between. Germline-derived CDR1 and CDR2 are SGHAT and FQNNGV. The CDR3 is made up of 12 amino acids. The CDR3 is CASSLDSSGAFF. The DNA of the CDR3 is TGTGCCAGCAGCTTAGATTCGTCAGGGGCTTTCTTT.

The table lists this clonotype with a few counts. The gene calls are TRBV10-3 and TRBJ2-7; TRBD2 matches at 12 bases. The CDR3 is 16 residues long. The J segment lost 1 base and the V segment lost 6 bases, leaving 7 bases of the junction unmatched. Germline V gene data show CDR1 as ENHRY and CDR2 as SYGVKD. CDR3 sequence (DNA): TGTGCCATCAGAAGGACTAGCGGGGACCAGTCCTACGAGCAGTACTTC. Translating gives CAIRRTSGDQSYEQYF.

This clonotype came up a few times. This sequence joins TRBV5-1 and TRBJ1-2; 11 bases are shared with TRBD1. V shed 0 bases and J 1 base; nucleotides not matched to a gene: 8. This CDR3 is built from 18 residues. Germline CDR1 SGHRS, CDR2 YFSETQ. As DNA, the CDR3 is TGCGCCAGCAGCTTGGGCCGGGACAGGGGGTACCTTAACTATGGCTACACCTTC. It encodes CASSLGRDRGYLNYGYTF.

This clonotype was counted only a few times. The V gene is TRBV18, the J gene TRBJ2-1, with D perhaps being TRBD1 or TRBD2 (5 bases each). Between the trimmed V and J ends, which lost 4 bases and 0 bases, there was a span of 22 bases. Germline assignment: CDR1 KGHSH and CDR2 LQKENI. The length of the CDR3 is 19 residues. The CDR3 here is CASSHSGTRTLSSYNEQFF. CDR3 sequence (DNA): TGTGCCAGCTCACACTCCGGGACGCGGACATTGAGCTCCTACAATGAGCAGTTCTTC.

This clonotype was detected a few times. The gene calls are TRBV18 and TRBJ1-5, with a weak D call TRBD1 (5 bases). Germline CDR1 reads KGHSH; CDR2 reads LQKENI. The CDR3 covers 14 residues. Trimming left V 3 bases short and J 6 bases short, with 12 bases between. The CDR3 protein is CASSPGREGQPQHF. In nucleotides, the CDR3 is TGTGCCAGCTCACCCGGCAGGGAGGGTCAGCCCCAGCATTTT.

The chain recombines TRBV4-2 with TRBJ1-2; D is perhaps TRBD1 (6 bases). Germline CDR1 and CDR2: LGHNA and YNFKEQ. Trimming cost V 2 bases and J 8 bases, with 15 bases left between them. The CDR3 is made up of 14 amino acids. The DNA for the CDR3 is TGTGCCAGCAGCCAACGGGGAGGGGGAGGAGGCTACACCTTC. Protein: CASSQRGGGGGYTF.

V gene TRBV4-3 combines with J gene TRBJ2-3; D call uncertain. V lost 0 bases, J lost 2 bases, and 9 bases lay in between. The germline CDR1 and CDR2 sequences are LGHNA and YSLEER. The CDR3 contains 15 residues. DNA of the CDR3: TGCGCCAGCAGCCAAGAGTCGTTCCTCACAGATACGCAGTATTTT. Its protein is CASSQESFLTDTQYF.

The V and J genes are TRBV6-1 and TRBJ2-3, with 7 bases matching TRBD2. The CDR3 has 14 amino acids. V dropped 7 bases and J dropped 2; count of bases not matched to a gene: 6. Germline CDR1 and CDR2: MNHNS and SASEGT. The CDR3 DNA follows: TGTGCCAGCACACGGCGGGGGAACACAGATACGCAGTATTTT. It yields the protein CASTRRGNTDTQYF.

At least ten counts were recorded for this clonotype. The V call is TRBV18, the J call TRBJ2-7; D not resolved. Germline lookup yields CDR1 KGHSH and CDR2 LQKENI. Trimming left V 4 bases short and J 1 base short, with 5 bases between. The CDR3 consists of 12 residues. The DNA for the CDR3 is TGTGCCAGCTCACGCGAATCCTACGAGCAGTACTTC. Protein product: CASSRESYEQYF.

V is TRBV29-1 and J is TRBJ2-7; TRBD2 agrees at 9 bases. This CDR3 contains 14 residues. V lost 7 bases to trimming and J lost 3 bases; unmatched junction nucleotides: 10. The germline V gene has CDR1 SQVTM and CDR2 ANQGSEA. This CDR3 is CSAWGTSSDYEQYF. CDR3 sequence (DNA): TGCAGCGCTTGGGGGACTAGCTCAGACTACGAGCAGTACTTC.

This chain connects TRBV29-1 to TRBJ1-1, with 9 bases fitting TRBD1. Germline trimming cut 4 bases from V and 1 base from J; bases unmatched to any gene: 7. CDR1 and CDR2 from the germline V gene are SQVTM and ANQGSEA. This CDR3 region has 15 residues. This chain's CDR3 is CSVAGTGRGNTEAFF. The CDR3 DNA is TGCAGCGTTGCGGGGACAGGGAGGGGGAACACTGAAGCTTTCTTT.

This clonotype was seen more than once but under ten times. The genes are TRBV5-1 and TRBJ1-6, with 8 bases matching TRBD1. J gave up 8 bases and V 4 bases, and 5 bases lay outside the gene matches. The germline gives CDR1 SGHRS, CDR2 YFSETQ. This CDR3 has 14 residues. The CDR3 sequence is CASSLGQEHSPLHF. Written as DNA, the CDR3 is TGCGCCAGCAGCCTGGGACAGGAGCATTCACCCCTCCACTTT.

This clonotype appeared a few times. The J gene is TRBJ2-1, the V gene TRBV5-1, with TRBD2 matching over 9 bases. V lost 1 base and J lost 14; bases outside the gene matches: 4. Germline loops: CDR1 SGHRS, CDR2 YFSETQ. The CDR3 sequence is 12 residues long. CDR3: CASSLTSGLEFF. CDR3 in DNA: TGCGCCAGCAGCTTGACTAGCGGGTTGGAGTTCTTC.

This clonotype was observed a few times. J is TRBJ1-1 and V is TRBV29-1, with D hard to call. The germline CDR1 and CDR2 sequences are SQVTM and ANQGSEA. This CDR3 region has 13 residues. The ends were cut back, 2 bases at V and 0 bases at J, with 7 bases in the middle. This CDR3 reads CSVERAMNTEAFF. Written as DNA, the CDR3 is TGCAGCGTTGAAAGAGCCATGAACACTGAAGCTTTCTTT.

This clonotype was picked up one time. Since a much larger clone is just one base distant, this may be a read error. The chain is built from TRBV20-1 and TRBJ2-5, with 8 bases lining up with TRBD2. The ends lost 6 bases at V and 5 bases at J; junction bases unmatched: 8. Per the germline V gene, CDR1 is DFQATT and CDR2 is SNEGSKA (reference sequence). The CDR3 sequence is 13 residues long. CDR3 sequence: CSAQRTSLETQYF. CDR3 DNA sequence: TGCAGTGCCCAAAGGACTAGCTTGGAGACCCAGTACTTC.